These 23 T cell receptor beta chains were sequenced from one sample in a study of response to subunit inactivated influenza vaccine (dated by TCRdb to between 2018 and 2020). The library was built by means of RT-PCR. The run used an Illumina HiSeq 2500. TCRdb reanalyzed the raw reads on its own, using fastp at Q25 for trimming and MiXCR for clone calling, and kept in-frame beta chains. Each CDR3 protein gets just one entry, which takes the most common genes and DNA from the rows behind it. The sample contains 300,000 to 350,000 distinct CDR3 sequences, roughly 20% of them found a single time. The ten largest make up 10% of the sample. The material sequenced was PBMCs from blood, taken approximately 22 months after vaccination. Receptors originate from a man aged 45-69 years who received an inactivated influenza vaccine. Donor details come from another sample of the same person, matched by shared clones.

A few counts support this clonotype. The V gene is TRBV3-1, the J gene TRBJ2-5; the match to TRBD1 covers 7 bases. Germline V lookup: CDR1 LGHDT, CDR2 YNNKEL (reference sequence). This CDR3 has 18 amino acids. V lost 4 bases, J lost 4 bases, and 18 bases stayed unmatched. CDR3 in amino acids: CASSLGALWGQKRETQYF. The CDR3 nucleotides read TGTGCCAGCAGCCTAGGGGCGCTGTGGGGACAGAAGAGAGAGACCCAGTACTTC.

The chain is built from TRBV25-1 and TRBJ2-7, with TRBD2 identical over 7 bases. The CDR3 sequence is 14 residues long. CDR1 MGHDK and CDR2 SYGVNS come from the germline V gene. The V gene end was trimmed by 3 bases and the J gene end by 3 bases; junction bases not matched to a gene: 5. DNA of the CDR3: TGTGCCAGCAGTGAGCGGGGGACTCACTACGAGCAGTACTTC. This sequence encodes CASSERGTHYEQYF.

The chain combines TRBV7-9 with TRBJ1-2; 11 nucleotides align to TRBD1. Trimming at V came to 5 bases and at J to 7 bases, leaving 9 bases not matched to a gene. The CDR3 contains 15 residues. Germline CDR1 SEHNR, CDR2 FQNEAQ (reference sequence). CDR3 coding DNA: TGTGCCAGCAGCCGACCGGGACAGGGGGAGGTTGGCTACACCTTC. Protein: CASSRPGQGEVGYTF.

This clonotype has just a few counts. The gene calls are TRBV29-1 and TRBJ2-2; 8 positions agree with TRBD1. CDR3 length: 13 residues. V dropped 5 bases and J dropped 7; count of bases not matched to a gene: 6. Germline lookup yields CDR1 SQVTM and CDR2 ANQGSEA. The CDR3 region is CSVFTGGGGELFF. DNA of the CDR3: TGCAGCGTTTTTACAGGGGGAGGCGGGGAGCTGTTTTTT.

V and J are TRBV7-2 and TRBJ1-2; no reliable D call. Trimming stripped 3 bases from V and 5 bases from J, with 22 bases between. This CDR3 contains 17 residues. CDR1 is SGHTA, CDR2 FQGNSA, per germline. The CDR3 loop is CASSFSDTISSRYGYTF. The CDR3 coding sequence is TGTGCCAGCAGCTTTTCCGATACAATCTCTTCCCGTTATGGCTACACCTTC.

The rearrangement joins TRBV27 to TRBJ1-5; the D is unclear. CDR1 and CDR2 (germline): MNHEY, SMNVEV (reference sequence). The V and J ends lost 0 bases and 5 bases respectively, with 5 bases between them. CDR3 length: 13 amino acids. The CDR3 protein is CASSLSGYQPQHF. The CDR3 DNA reads TGTGCCAGCAGTTTATCGGGTTATCAGCCCCAGCATTTT.

V and J are TRBV6-6 and TRBJ2-3, with D unresolved. V gave up 9 bases and J gave up 5 bases, with 15 bases separating them. Germline V gene data show CDR1 as MNHNY and CDR2 as SVGAGI (reference sequence). The CDR3 covers 13 residues. DNA of the CDR3: TGTGCCAGTCGAAGGGCTGCCGGAGATACGCAGTATTTT. Translation gives CASRRAAGDTQYF.

This clonotype was found many times. The V gene is TRBV15, the J gene TRBJ1-1, with 7 bases fitting TRBD1. Germline V gene sequence: CDR1 LNHNV, CDR2 YYDKDF (reference sequence). The CDR3 is 15 residues long. The J segment lost 4 bases and the V segment lost 0 bases, leaving 5 bases of the junction unmatched. As DNA, the CDR3 is TGTGCCACCAGCAGAGAGGAGGGGGCAGGCACTGAAGCTTTCTTT. Its translation is CATSREEGAGTEAFF.

The V and J genes are TRBV5-1 and TRBJ1-1; D uncertain. This CDR3 has 15 amino acids. Germline V gene lookup returns CDR1 SGHRS and CDR2 YFSETQ. With 0 bases removed from V and 3 bases from J, the gap between germline ends came to 12 bases. CDR3 sequence: CASSLEAGVDTEAFF. The CDR3 bases are TGCGCCAGCAGCTTGGAGGCAGGAGTTGACACTGAAGCTTTCTTT.

The chain recombines TRBV27 with TRBJ2-5; TRBD1 matches 8 bases. V trimming: 5 bases; J trimming: 2 bases; junction bases outside the gene matches: 7. The germline CDR1 and CDR2 sequences are MNHEY and SMNVEV (reference sequence). The CDR3 is 15 amino acids. The DNA for the CDR3 is TGTGCCAGCAGTCCGGCAAGGACAGGGCAAGAGACCCAGTACTTC. This gives the protein CASSPARTGQETQYF.

This clonotype showed up many times. V usage is TRBV15 and J usage is TRBJ1-4; no reliable D call. CDR1 LNHNV and CDR2 YYDKDF come from the germline V gene (reference sequence). V gave up 0 bases and J gave up 8 bases, with 7 bases separating them. The CDR3 loop spans 13 amino acids. CDR3 sequence: CATSRDPREKLFF. As DNA, the CDR3 is TGTGCCACCAGCAGAGATCCCAGAGAAAAACTGTTTTTT.

This clonotype was observed a handful of times. The V gene is TRBV4-2, the J gene TRBJ2-1; D unresolved. V lost 0 bases to trimming and J lost 0 bases, with 9 bases between them. This CDR3 contains 16 residues. CDR1 is LGHNA and CDR2 is YNFKEQ in the germline V gene. The CDR3 DNA reads TGTGCCAGCAGCCAAGATTCCTCCGCCTCCTACAATGAGCAGTTCTTC. Its translation: CASSQDSSASYNEQFF.

This clonotype was picked up many times. This chain links TRBV4-2 with TRBJ2-3; TRBD2 aligns across 10 bases. CDR3 length equals 16 residues. Trimming at V came to 4 bases and at J to 6 bases, leaving 10 bases not matched to a gene. CDR1 is LGHNA, CDR2 YNFKEQ, per germline. The DNA of the CDR3 is TGTGCCAGCAGCCTCGATCGGACTAGCGGAGGGGATACGCAGTATTTT. Protein sequence: CASSLDRTSGGDTQYF.

The chain carries TRBV20-1 and TRBJ2-1; 7 bases are a match to TRBD2. CDR1 DFQATT and CDR2 SNEGSKA come from the germline V gene (reference sequence). V was pared by 4 bases and J by 0 bases, with 3 bases of the junction left unmatched. The CDR3 loop spans 14 amino acids. The CDR3: CSAISGSSYNEQFF. In nucleotides, the CDR3 is TGCAGTGCTATTAGCGGGTCCTCCTACAATGAGCAGTTCTTC.

The V and J genes are TRBV7-6 and TRBJ2-1, with a possible D match to TRBD2 (5 bases). The V gene's germline CDR1 is SGHVS and CDR2 FNYEAQ. The germline V and J ends were trimmed by 0 bases and 9 bases, with 9 bases remaining between them. This CDR3 is 13 amino acids long. CDR3 in DNA: TGTGCCAGCAGCTTAGCCCGACTAAGTGAGCAGTTCTTC. It is translated as CASSLARLSEQFF.

This clonotype was counted between two and nine times. The V call is TRBV10-3, the J call TRBJ1-2; D is unresolved. The CDR3 sequence is 12 residues long. The germline gives CDR1 ENHRY, CDR2 SYGVKD. Trimming shortened V by 0 bases and J by 8 bases, and 7 bases separated the two germline ends. CDR3 loop: CAISESTGGYTF. As DNA, the CDR3 is TGTGCCATCAGTGAGTCGACGGGGGGCTACACCTTC.

This clonotype has more than one count but fewer than ten. The chain couples TRBV28 to TRBJ2-1, with TRBD2 matching over 8 bases. The CDR3 has 12 amino acids. CDR1 and CDR2 from the germline V gene are MDHEN and SYDVKM. The trim removed 4 bases at V and 13 bases at J, leaving 6 bases unmatched. In DNA, the CDR3 is TGTGCCAGCAGTTGGGGACTAGTGGAACAGTTCTTC. This encodes CASSWGLVEQFF.

CDR3 in amino acids: CASSVLAEGPDTQYF. The DNA for the CDR3 is TGTGCCAGCAGTGTCTTAGCGGAAGGCCCAGATACGCAGTATTTT. The gene calls are TRBV6-4 and TRBJ2-3; possibly TRBD2 for D (6 bases). V was cut by 4 bases and J by 4 bases, with 15 bases left in between. The CDR3 contains 15 residues. From germline, CDR1 is MRHNA and CDR2 SNTAGT.

This chain links TRBV7-2 with TRBJ2-1; D gene uncertain. CDR1 SGHTA and CDR2 FQGNSA come from the germline V gene. Trimming took 1 base from V and 0 from J, leaving 10 bases between them. The CDR3 contains 16 residues. The CDR3, as DNA: TGTGCCAGCAGCTTAGGTCCGACGGGCTCCTACAATGAGCAGTTCTTC. It is translated as CASSLGPTGSYNEQFF.

CDR3 nucleotide sequence: TGCGCCAGCAGCTTGGGAGAGCTAGGAAAGGGCAAAAACATTCAGTACTTC. It is translated as CASSLGELGKGKNIQYF. This chain links TRBV5-1 with TRBJ2-4; D is ambiguous. The CDR3 covers 17 residues. Germline CDR1 is SGHRS and CDR2 is YFSETQ. Trimming took 0 bases from V and 3 from J, leaving 16 bases between them.

This clonotype was seen at least ten times. The chain employs TRBV6-1 and TRBJ1-2; D gene unclear. Per the germline V gene, CDR1 is MNHNS and CDR2 is SASEGT. Trimming stripped 6 bases from V and 3 bases from J, with 11 bases between. The CDR3 is 13 residues long. Here the CDR3 reads CASRNLADYGYTF. The CDR3 DNA is TGTGCCAGCAGGAACCTTGCCGACTATGGCTACACCTTC.

This clonotype was picked up a small number of times. V usage is TRBV29-1 and J usage is TRBJ1-1; TRBD1 agrees at 10 bases. V lost 7 bases to trimming and J lost 6 bases; unmatched junction nucleotides: 5. The CDR3 sequence is 12 residues long. Per germline, CDR1 SQVTM and CDR2 ANQGSEA. CDR3 residues: CSGGQGGSEAFF. CDR3 coding DNA: TGCAGCGGAGGACAGGGGGGCTCTGAAGCTTTCTTT.

This clonotype was observed many times. CDR3 sequence: CASRPMSVGEKLFF. CDR3 sequence (DNA): TGTGCCAGCAGACCTATGAGCGTTGGGGAAAAACTGTTTTTT. The chain joins TRBV2 to TRBJ1-4; D gene uncertain. The germline V gene has CDR1 SNHLY and CDR2 FYNNEI. V gave up 6 bases and J gave up 8 bases, with 16 bases separating them. The CDR3 is made up of 14 amino acids.